Presented here are 21 T cell receptor beta chains from one specimen sequenced in a study of identical twins. TCRdb re-called the 5' RACE reads with MiXCR, one entry per CDR3 protein. The sample lists under 900,000 distinct CDR3 sequences, about 12% occurring once. The same sample was also used in a study of yellow fever vaccine responses in identical twins.

The sequencing input was PBMCs. The source of these receptors is a woman under 30 in good health.

This clonotype was counted between two and nine times. The chain uses TRBV5-1 and TRBJ2-2; unclear D gene. With 4 bases removed from V and 3 bases from J, the gap between germline ends came to 10 bases. This CDR3 comprises 14 residues. CDR1 is SGHRS and CDR2 is YFSETQ in the germline V gene. DNA of the CDR3: TGCGCCAGCAGCCGAACACTCGACACCGGGGAGCTGTTTTTT. Amino acid sequence: CASSRTLDTGELFF.

V usage is TRBV5-5 and J usage is TRBJ2-2; 9 positions match TRBD1. Per germline, CDR1 SGHKS and CDR2 YYEKEE (reference sequence). The junction had 7 bases not matched to a gene; V was cut back by 1 base and J by 6 bases. The CDR3 consists of 16 residues. DNA of the CDR3: TGTGCCAGCAGCTTGAGAGACAGGGGGTCTGCCGGGGAGCTGTTTTTT. This encodes CASSLRDRGSAGELFF.

This clonotype was seen many times. This chain connects TRBV5-1 to TRBJ1-2, with 7 bases that match TRBD1. CDR3 length: 14 amino acids. Germline CDR1 SGHRS, CDR2 YFSETQ. V trimming: 4 bases; J trimming: 4 bases; junction bases outside the gene matches: 7. CDR3 protein: CASSPSGTAYGYTF. The CDR3 DNA follows: TGCGCCAGCAGCCCTTCCGGGACAGCCTATGGCTACACCTTC.

This clonotype was picked up a small number of times. The J gene is TRBJ2-7, the V gene TRBV6-2 or TRBV6-3, with 8 bases matching TRBD1. The CDR3 has 13 amino acids. With V trimmed by 6 bases and J by 6 bases, 7 bases remained unmatched. Germline V gene lookup returns CDR1 MNHEY and CDR2 SVGEGT. The CDR3 coding sequence is TGTGCCAGCAGCTGGGGACAGGTAACCGAGCAGTACGTC. It codes for CASSWGQVTEQYV.

This rearrangement joins TRBV5-1 to TRBJ1-1; perhaps TRBD1 as D (5 bases). The V end was cut by 0 bases, the J end by 6 bases, with 12 bases between. The CDR3 totals 14 residues. Germline V gene sequence: CDR1 SGHRS, CDR2 YFSETQ. The CDR3 bases are TGCGCCAGCAGCTTGGCTGACAGATCAGCTGAAGCTTTCTTT. Amino acid sequence: CASSLADRSAEAFF.

This clonotype was counted only a few times. This sequence joins TRBV7-2 and TRBJ2-7; TRBD2 aligns across 11 bases. The germline V gene has CDR1 SGHTA and CDR2 FQGNSA. V lost 5 bases to trimming and J lost 4 bases; unmatched junction nucleotides: 10. This CDR3 has 16 residues. CDR3 loop: CASSQPGTSGPYEQYF. The CDR3 DNA sequence: TGTGCCAGCAGCCAACCCGGGACTAGCGGACCATACGAGCAGTACTTC.

This clonotype was found a few times. The chain combines TRBV28 with TRBJ2-5; 14 positions agree with TRBD2. With V trimmed by 4 bases and J by 5 bases, 6 bases remained unmatched. Per germline, CDR1 MDHEN and CDR2 SYDVKM. There are 16 residues in the CDR3. The CDR3 DNA follows: TGTGCCAGCAGTTGGGGGACTAGCGGGAGATTCGAGACCCAGTACTTC. This codes for CASSWGTSGRFETQYF.

The V gene is TRBV7-7, the J gene TRBJ2-1, with TRBD2 matching 12 bases. Germline-derived CDR1 and CDR2 are SSHAT and FNYEAQ (reference sequence). V was pared by 5 bases and J by 6 bases, with 8 bases of the junction left unmatched. CDR3 length equals 16 residues. This CDR3 is CASSPRLAGDGNEQFF. The DNA for the CDR3 is TGTGCCAGCAGCCCGCGACTAGCGGGAGACGGCAATGAGCAGTTCTTC.

The chain links TRBV7-6 to TRBJ2-7; D may be TRBD1 (6 bases). This CDR3 contains 14 residues. Germline values: CDR1 SGHVS, CDR2 FNYEAQ. V lost 5 bases, J lost 3 bases, and 14 bases lay in between. CDR3 amino acids: CASSRAEGDYEQYF. CDR3 nucleotide sequence: TGTGCCAGCAGCCGGGCCGAGGGGGACTACGAGCAGTACTTC. Filled out from reference TRBV7-6 and TRBJ2-7, the complete variable domain reads GAGVSQSPRYKVTKRGQDVALRCDPISGHVSLYWYRQALGQGPEFLTYFNYEAQQDKSGLPNDRFSAERPEGSISTLTIQRTEQRDSAMYRCASSRAEGDYEQYFGPGTRLTVT.

The chain joins TRBV13 to TRBJ1-2; 7 nucleotides agree with TRBD1. Germline assignment: CDR1 PRHDT and CDR2 FYEKMQ (reference sequence). The CDR3 covers 13 residues. The ends lost 8 bases at V and 2 bases at J; junction bases unmatched: 5. The CDR3 DNA reads TGTGCCAGCCTTGGACAGGCGAACTATGGCTACACCTTC. It specifies CASLGQANYGYTF. The variable domain in full, completed from reference TRBV13 and TRBJ1-2, reads AAGVIQSPRHLIKEKRETATLKCYPIPRHDTVYWYQQGPGQDPQFLISFYEKMQSDKGSIPDRFSAQQFSDYHSELNMSSLELGDSALYFCASLGQANYGYTFGSGTRLTVV.

In this sample, this clonotype turned up many times. V and J are TRBV7-8 and TRBJ1-1; D call uncertain. The V and J ends lost 1 base and 3 bases respectively, with 9 bases between them. This CDR3 has 14 residues. Germline assignment: CDR1 SGHVS and CDR2 FQNEAQ. CDR3: CASSLDLLDTEAFF. The CDR3 nucleotides read TGTGCCAGCAGCTTAGATCTCCTGGACACTGAAGCTTTCTTT.

This clonotype occurred many times. V and J are TRBV24-1 and TRBJ2-3; D ambiguous. This CDR3 comprises 13 residues. Trimming removed 5 bases from V and 0 bases from J, with 5 bases in between. In germline, CDR1 is KGHDR, CDR2 SFDVKD. The CDR3 sequence: CATSGSSTDTQYF. Here the CDR3 DNA reads TGTGCCACCAGTGGATCGAGCACAGATACGCAGTATTTT.

This clonotype was picked up a small number of times. This chain links TRBV20-1 with TRBJ2-2, with D possibly being TRBD1 (5 bases). V was clipped by 3 bases and J by 5 bases, with 10 bases between them. The CDR3 totals 13 residues. Germline CDR1 reads DFQATT; CDR2 reads SNEGSKA (reference sequence). As DNA, the CDR3 is TGCAGTGCTAGGAATCAGGGTACCGGGGAGCTGTTTTTT. It encodes CSARNQGTGELFF.

This clonotype appeared a few times. This chain links TRBV11-2 with TRBJ2-2; 7 bases are a match to TRBD2. There are 18 residues in the CDR3. The ends lost 4 bases at V and 5 bases at J; junction bases unmatched: 16. The germline V gene has CDR1 SGHAT and CDR2 FQNNGV. This CDR3 is CASSSFVGGPEGTGELFF. CDR3 DNA sequence: TGTGCCAGCAGCTCCTTCGTGGGAGGGCCCGAGGGAACCGGGGAGCTGTTTTTT.

The J gene is TRBJ1-3, the V gene TRBV3-1; D might be TRBD1 (5 bases). The CDR3 has 14 residues. V lost 4 bases to trimming and J lost 7 bases, with 14 bases between them. Per the germline V gene, CDR1 is LGHDT and CDR2 is YNNKEL (reference sequence). CDR3 sequence: CASSLRDAGNTIYF. The DNA of the CDR3 is TGTGCCAGCAGCCTCCGGGACGCCGGGAACACCATATATTTT.

The chain uses TRBV7-9 and TRBJ2-7, with 8 bases identical to TRBD2. V dropped 3 bases and J dropped 2; count of bases not matched to a gene: 0. The CDR3 sequence is 13 residues long. Germline V lookup: CDR1 SEHNR, CDR2 FQNEAQ (reference sequence). DNA of the CDR3: TGTGCCAGCAGCTTGACTAGCGCCTACGAGCAGTACTTC. Residues: CASSLTSAYEQYF.

The V and J genes are TRBV6-5 and TRBJ2-1, with D possibly being TRBD2 (6 bases). This CDR3 region has 16 residues. Trimming removed 2 bases at V and 1 base at J, with 12 bases between. Germline V CDR1 and CDR2: MNHEY, SVGAGI. CDR3 coding DNA: TGTGCCAGCAGTTACGCTTCCGGGGGTTCCTACAATGAGCAGTTCTTC. Protein sequence: CASSYASGGSYNEQFF.

This rearrangement joins TRBV20-1 to TRBJ2-4; TRBD1 or TRBD2 may be the D gene (5 bases each). Germline V gives CDR1 DFQATT, CDR2 SNEGSKA (reference sequence). This CDR3 region has 12 residues. Trimming took off 6 bases at V and 4 bases at J, with 10 bases between the two ends. The CDR3, as DNA: TGCAGTGCCTTGGGACGGAAAAACATTCAGTACTTC. Translated, it gives CSALGRKNIQYF.

This clonotype was seen ten or more times. V gene TRBV25-1 combines with J gene TRBJ2-7; 11 bases are a match to TRBD2. With V trimmed by 8 bases and J by 4 bases, 7 bases remained unmatched. The germline gives CDR1 MGHDK, CDR2 SYGVNS. The CDR3 length is 14 residues. The CDR3, as DNA: TGTGCCAGCCCAACTAGCGGGAGATTGTACGAGCAGTACTTC. Translation gives CASPTSGRLYEQYF.

CDR3 coding DNA: TGCGCCAGCAGCGTTATGAGCGGGGAGGCCTACGAGCAGTACTTC. It encodes CASSVMSGEAYEQYF. This chain joins TRBV5-1 and TRBJ2-7; 7 positions match TRBD2. This CDR3 has 15 residues. The V and J ends lost 4 bases and 2 bases, in that order; junction bases with no gene match: 9. The germline gives CDR1 SGHRS, CDR2 YFSETQ.

The J gene is TRBJ2-4, the V gene TRBV18; D might be TRBD1 or TRBD2, each matching 5 bases. The CDR3 length is 16 residues. With 3 bases removed from V and 0 bases from J, the gap between germline ends came to 12 bases. Germline lookup yields CDR1 KGHSH and CDR2 LQKENI. CDR3 sequence reads: CASSPREGLAKNIQYF. The DNA for the CDR3 is TGTGCCAGCTCACCCCGAGAGGGGCTAGCCAAAAACATTCAGTACTTC.